This T cell receptor (beta chain) is from a study of Ad26.COV2.S vaccination and SARS-CoV-2 variants. The study's findings and limits: Marked by substantial breadth, spike-specific CD8+ and CD4+ T cell responses were reportedly seen after vaccination.

The treatment: some 20 received Ad26.COV2.S at low or high dose, single or two shots; about five received placebo; per-sample allocation not given. Samples analyzed were those drawn on day 63 after the first vaccine or placebo injection. In Boston, the donor was an adult between 18-55 years of age. Turning to this clone: Antigen: not known.

TCRdb's table, derived via immunoSEQ multiplex PCR, lists solely in-frame clones and lacks some. The sample yields more than 300,000 clones, around 84% seen once. The V gene lost 5 bases and the J gene lost 1 base, with 9 bases spanning the gap. The CDR3 sequence is 15 residues long. From germline, CDR1 is KGHSH and CDR2 LQKENI. The sequence derives from a person between 18 and 65 years old who received the Ad26.COV2.S COVID-19 vaccine or a placebo. Sequences were derived from peripheral blood, sampled in a trial of Ad26.COV2.S vaccine versus placebo. This chain connects TRBV18 to TRBJ1-6; weak D call: TRBD1 (6 bases). CDR3 sequence (DNA): TGTGCCAGCTCAGTAGGACAGTCCTATAATTCACCCCTCCACTTT. Translated: CASSVGQSYNSPLHF.